The clone carrying this T cell receptor beta chain was recorded only once. Its antigen remains unknown. Clinical symptoms, serum thyroxine and TRAb, thyroid ultrasound and orbital computed tomography together formed the diagnostic basis. Researchers took RNA transcripts and amplified the TCR beta CDR3 regions from them. The TCR CDR3 was amplified in a first-round RT-PCR using the HTBI primer set. Using its own MiXCR run on the multiplex PCR reads, TCRdb lists one record per CDR3 protein. The sample comprises approximately 600,000 distinct CDR3 sequences, about 20% of which are singletons, and roughly a third rests with the top ten. The data belong to a study of T cells in Graves' hyperthyroidism and ophthalmopathy. V shed 1 base and J shed 1 base, with 11 bases lying between them. The V gene's germline CDR1 is GTSNPN and CDR2 SVGIG (reference sequence). The CDR3 totals 15 residues. General observations from the study: It was a median 6.5 months before onset that the model predicted ophthalmopathy. Patients with ophthalmopathy were separated from those with stable hyperthyroidism by a 13 V-J model. Most thyroid-expanded clonotypes above 0.001 were also found in blood.

The chain joins TRBV30 to TRBJ2-1, with D possibly TRBD2 on 6 matching bases. The receptor was derived from a young man with Graves' ophthalmopathy. The source material was blood. The CDR3 DNA is TGTGCCTGGAGTGGCGGGGCGGGGTCCTACAATGAGCAGTTCTTC. Translating it yields CAWSGGAGSYNEQFF.